This T cell receptor (beta chain) was documented in a study of T cells expressing NK-cell markers. No DNA is given; TCRdb re-called the 5' RACE reads and lists each CDR3 protein once. This specimen shows approximately 460,000 distinct CDR3 sequences; the ten leading clones hold about 7.3%. This TCR was sampled from a woman aged 18-70 years in good health. The sequenced sample consisted of blood T cells: a sorted CD56 or NKG2C T cell subset, CD4+ or CD8+ T cells, or bulk PBMC T cells (not recorded which).

CDR3 sequence reads: CASSLLTGGDQPQHF. The genes are TRBV18 and TRBJ1-5; the D gene TCRdb calls, TRBD1, cannot be checked with no DNA. This CDR3 has 15 residues. In germline, CDR1 is KGHSH, CDR2 LQKENI.